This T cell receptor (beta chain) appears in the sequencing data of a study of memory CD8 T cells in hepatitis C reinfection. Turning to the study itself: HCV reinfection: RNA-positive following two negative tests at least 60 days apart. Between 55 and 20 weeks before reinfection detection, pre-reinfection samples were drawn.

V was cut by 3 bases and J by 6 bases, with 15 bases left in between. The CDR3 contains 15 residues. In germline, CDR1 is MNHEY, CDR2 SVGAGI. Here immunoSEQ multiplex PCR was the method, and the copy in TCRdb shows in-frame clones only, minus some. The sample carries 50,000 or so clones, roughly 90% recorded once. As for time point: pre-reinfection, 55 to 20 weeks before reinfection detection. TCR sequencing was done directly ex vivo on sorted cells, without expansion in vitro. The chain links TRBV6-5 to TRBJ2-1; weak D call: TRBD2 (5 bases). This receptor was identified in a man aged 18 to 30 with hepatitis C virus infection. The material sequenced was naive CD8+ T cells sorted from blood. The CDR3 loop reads CASSYGGGGTNEQFF. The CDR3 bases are TGTGCCAGCAGTTATGGAGGTGGAGGCACCAATGAGCAGTTCTTC.